This T cell receptor beta chain was captured by sequencing in a study of CD4+ T cells in melanoma (dated 2022 in TCRdb). Regarding the study in general: The study investigated neoantigen-specific CD4+ T cells in human melanoma.

General findings and caveats noted by the study authors: The report described a correlation between neoantigen-specific CD4+ T cells and the function of CD8+ T cells, macrophages and B cells. Neoantigen-specific CD4+ T cells in melanoma were reported to show diverse differentiation states.

Of note for this clone: There is no known antigen for this receptor. Per-base quality was not reported, and no clone a single base away is much larger than it.

The donors were people with melanoma. CDR1 and CDR2 are drawn from the germline V gene: MDHEN, SYDVKM. V sheds 2 bases and J sheds 0 bases, leaving 5 bases between their ends. The CDR3, from cysteine to phenylalanine, totals 13 residues. Here the CDR3 DNA is all that survives: 39 bases in frame from base 1. The method was the immunoSEQ multiplex PCR assay. As stored in TCRdb, this immuneACCESS dataset retains in-frame rearrangements with V and J assigned. A fraction of the clones does not appear; measured against another copy, unresolved V genes explain less than half of the discrepancy, and the remainder lacks a known reason. The sample table holds roughly 6,600 clones, of which about 70% were seen once. Jointly, the top ten make up approximately 28% of the sample.

The source material was cells from a culture (not recorded whether cultured in vitro). This receptor was taken from a human donor with melanoma. The rearrangement combines TRBV28 with TRBJ2-7; the D gene cannot be resolved reliably. The nucleotide sequence reads as follows: TGTGCCAGCAGTTTACGGTCCTCCTACGAGCAGTACTTC. Its translation reads: CASSLRSSYEQYF.